The 23 T cell receptor beta chains in this list originate from one sample, sequenced in a study of blood T cell repertoires in COVID-19. Generated by immunoSEQ multiplex PCR, the TCRdb table keeps only in-frame clones and is missing some. The sample contains over 200,000 clones, about 85% of which appear only once. Specimen: peripheral blood. The receptors were gathered from a man in his 60s who had recovered from COVID-19.

This chain joins TRBV5-1 and TRBJ2-2; D not certain. CDR3 length: 15 amino acids. Trimming cost V 4 bases and J 0 bases, with 10 bases left between them. Germline CDR1 is SGHRS and CDR2 is YFSETQ. CDR3 sequence reads: CASSPTNSNTGELFF. The CDR3 DNA follows: TGCGCCAGCAGCCCTACCAACTCGAACACCGGGGAGCTGTTTTTT.

This chain joins TRBV2 and TRBJ2-1; 13 bases are shared with TRBD2. V gave up 4 bases and J gave up 2 bases; unmatched junction bases: 11. This CDR3 region has 19 residues. Germline V gene data show CDR1 as SNHLY and CDR2 as FYNNEI. As DNA, the CDR3 is TGTGCCAGCAGTGGTACCGGGACTAGCGGGGCTACGACCTACAATGAGCAGTTCTTC. It specifies CASSGTGTSGATTYNEQFF.

This clone has just one count. The V call is TRBV14, the J call TRBJ1-3; unclear D gene. The CDR3 sequence is 16 residues long. The V end lost 1 base, the J end lost 2 bases, and 12 bases lay between the germline ends. Germline CDR1 SGHDN, CDR2 FVKESK. CDR3 loop: CASSQVVSFTGNTIYF. The CDR3 bases are TGTGCCAGCAGCCAAGTTGTCAGTTTTACTGGAAACACCATATATTTT.

At least ten counts were recorded for this clone. The gene calls are TRBV7-9 and TRBJ2-5, with 7 bases matching TRBD2. Germline trimming cut 5 bases from V and 9 bases from J; bases unmatched to any gene: 12. The V gene's germline CDR1 is SEHNR and CDR2 FQNEAQ (reference sequence). The CDR3 has 14 residues. As DNA, the CDR3 is TGTGCCAGCAGCATAAGCACAGCACGGGGGGCCCAGTACTTC. This translates into CASSISTARGAQYF. The full variable domain, its missing parts supplied by reference TRBV7-9 and TRBJ2-5, is DTGVSQNPRHKITKRGQNVTFRCDPISEHNRLYWYRQTLGQGPEFLTYFQNEAQLEKSRLLSDRFSAERPKGSFSTLEIQRTEQGDSAMYLCASSISTARGAQYFGPGTRLLVL.

The gene calls are TRBV7-8 and TRBJ2-5, with 7 bases fitting TRBD1. The V gene's germline CDR1 is SGHVS and CDR2 FQNEAQ. The CDR3 has 16 amino acids. V lost 1 base, J lost 5 bases, and 10 bases stayed unmatched. For the CDR3, the DNA is TGTGCCAGCAGCTTAGTTGCGGCAGGGGGTTGGGAGACCCAGTACTTC. This encodes CASSLVAAGGWETQYF.

The chain is built from TRBV30 and TRBJ1-5; D is perhaps TRBD1 (6 bases). V was shortened by 3 bases and J by 5 bases, with 14 bases between the two germline ends. The germline CDR1 and CDR2 sequences are GTSNPN and SVGIG (reference sequence). The CDR3 is 14 amino acids. CDR3 nucleotides: TGTGCCTGGAGAGGGCCAGGGGTAGATCAGCCCCAGCATTTT. This gives the protein CAWRGPGVDQPQHF. Combining the CDR3 with reference TRBV30 and TRBJ1-5 gives the whole variable domain SQTIHQWPATLVQPVGSPLSLECTVEGTSNPNLYWYRQAAGRGLQLLFYSVGIGQISSEVPQNLSASRPQDRQFILSSKKLLLSDSGFYLCAWRGPGVDQPQHFGDGTRLSIL.

This sequence joins TRBV9 and TRBJ1-6, with D perhaps matching TRBD1 (6 bases). Trimming pared 4 bases from V and 9 bases from J, leaving 14 bases between. Looked up from germline, CDR1 is SGDLS and CDR2 is YYNGEE. There are 14 residues in the CDR3. The CDR3 sequence: CASSLGGQGSPLHF. The CDR3, as DNA: TGTGCCAGCAGCTTAGGGGGGCAGGGTTCACCCCTCCACTTT.

This chain uses TRBV20-1 with TRBJ2-5; unclear D gene. The V end was cut by 6 bases, the J end by 4 bases, with 9 bases between. The CDR3 has 11 amino acids. CDR1 is DFQATT, CDR2 SNEGSKA, per germline (reference sequence). The CDR3 DNA follows: TGCAGTGCGCCCGGCGGAGAGACCCAGTACTTC. This sequence encodes CSAPGGETQYF.

The CDR3 loop reads CASSLRRGGADTQYF. In DNA, the CDR3 is TGTGCCAGCAGTTTACGGCGGGGGGGTGCAGATACGCAGTATTTT. The rearrangement links TRBV27 to TRBJ2-3; 9 nucleotides match TRBD2. J was trimmed by 4 bases and V by 2 bases; bases with no gene match: 4. Germline values: CDR1 MNHEY, CDR2 SMNVEV (reference sequence). CDR3 length: 15 residues.

The chain is built from TRBV6-5 and TRBJ2-7; weak D call: TRBD2 (5 bases). The germline V gene has CDR1 MNHEY and CDR2 SVGAGI. V was trimmed by 4 bases and J by 6 bases, leaving 13 bases between them. This CDR3 comprises 13 residues. CDR3 protein: CASSSDYQSEQYF. CDR3 in DNA: TGTGCCAGCAGTTCCGACTACCAGAGCGAGCAGTACTTC.

The genes are TRBV29-1 and TRBJ1-2; D gene uncertain. From germline, CDR1 is SQVTM and CDR2 ANQGSEA. CDR3 length: 13 amino acids. V was pared by 6 bases and J by 6 bases, with 17 bases between. DNA for the CDR3: TGCAGCGTCGGGGATCGAATCGGAGATGGCTACACCTTC. The encoded protein is CSVGDRIGDGYTF. The full variable domain, rest sourced from reference TRBV29-1 and TRBJ1-2, is SAVISQKPSRDICQRGTSLTIQCQVDSQVTMMFWYRQQPGQSLTLIATANQGSEATYESGFVIDKFPISRPNLTFSTLTVSNMSPEDSSIYLCSVGDRIGDGYTFGSGTRLTVV.

The V and J genes are TRBV27 and TRBJ1-2; 9 positions agree with TRBD1. The V segment lost 5 bases and the J segment 4 bases; nucleotides outside the gene matches: 8. This CDR3 is 15 amino acids long. Germline V gives CDR1 MNHEY, CDR2 SMNVEV (reference sequence). The CDR3 DNA is TGTGCCAGCAGTCAACGGGGACAGGGAGGCTATGGCTACACCTTC. This sequence encodes CASSQRGQGGYGYTF.

This chain uses TRBV15 with TRBJ1-5; D ambiguous. Deletions cut 5 bases from V and 1 base from J, with 9 bases between. This CDR3 contains 14 residues. Germline V gene data show CDR1 as LNHNV and CDR2 as YYDKDF (reference sequence). The CDR3 sequence is CATSSDKSNQPQHF. The CDR3 DNA is TGTGCCACCAGCTCAGACAAGAGCAATCAGCCCCAGCATTTT.

The V and J genes are TRBV19 and TRBJ1-1, with 12 bases fitting TRBD1. Germline loops: CDR1 LNHDA, CDR2 SQIVND (reference sequence). After removal of 8 bases from V and 4 bases from J, the junction contained 5 bases not matched to a gene. There are 14 residues in the CDR3. The CDR3 DNA reads as TGTGCCAGTGGGGACAGGGGGCTGGTCACTGAAGCTTTCTTT. Its protein is CASGDRGLVTEAFF.

The CDR3 here is CASSLGLSSGSYEQYF. The DNA of the CDR3 is TGTGCCAGCAGCTTGGGTCTCTCCAGCGGAAGCTACGAGCAGTACTTC. The rearrangement uses TRBV5-4 and TRBJ2-7; a possible D gene is TRBD2 (5 bases). In germline, CDR1 is SGHNT, CDR2 YYREEE (reference sequence). Between the trimmed V and J ends, which lost 0 bases and 3 bases, there was a span of 16 bases. The CDR3 covers 16 residues.

This clone has only one observation. The gene calls are TRBV3-1 (or the pseudogene TRBV3-2) and TRBJ1-5; D remains ambiguous. CDR1 is LGHDT, CDR2 YNNKEL, per germline (reference sequence). Deletions cut 0 bases from V and 2 bases from J, with 14 bases between. The CDR3 length is 17 residues. CDR3 coding DNA: TGTGCCAGCAGCCAAGATCATCGCAGCACAGGCAATCAGCCCCAGCATTTT. Protein: CASSQDHRSTGNQPQHF.

J is TRBJ2-1 and V is TRBV18, with 7 bases fitting TRBD1. The CDR3 consists of 15 residues. The germline CDR1 and CDR2 sequences are KGHSH and LQKENI. V shed 4 bases and J 3 bases; nucleotides not matched to a gene: 6. This CDR3 is CASSRRDSYYNEQFF. CDR3 in DNA: TGTGCCAGCTCACGCCGGGACAGCTACTACAATGAGCAGTTCTTC.

This clone was detected once. The chain combines TRBV9 with TRBJ2-1; TRBD2 agrees at 11 bases. Germline V gene sequence: CDR1 SGDLS, CDR2 YYNGEE. This CDR3 is 16 amino acids long. V lost 0 bases and J lost 3; bases outside the gene matches: 2. CDR3 protein: CASSVGGLAGYNEQFF. For the CDR3, the DNA is TGTGCCAGCAGCGTAGGCGGACTAGCGGGCTACAATGAGCAGTTCTTC.

CDR3 DNA sequence: TGTGCCAGCAGCTTAGCACGGAGCCAAGAGACCCAGTACTTC. This gives the protein CASSLARSQETQYF. This chain links TRBV7-2 with TRBJ2-5; D uncertain. V lost 0 bases, J lost 1 base, and 6 bases lay in between. Germline V gives CDR1 SGHTA, CDR2 FQGNSA. CDR3 size: 14 residues.

This clone has more than one count but fewer than ten. The chain joins TRBV11-2 to TRBJ2-2; D gene uncertain. The CDR3 contains 18 residues. The V end was cut by 6 bases, the J end by 0 bases, with 20 bases between. The V gene's germline CDR1 is SGHAT and CDR2 FQNNGV. CDR3 in amino acids: CASSPTRPLPTNTGELFF. The DNA for the CDR3 is TGTGCCAGCAGTCCCACCAGACCACTACCTACGAACACCGGGGAGCTGTTTTTT.

The V and J genes are TRBV6-5 and TRBJ1-2; 10 bases align to TRBD1. The CDR3 length is 13 residues. Germline V CDR1 and CDR2: MNHEY, SVGAGI. J lost 7 bases, V lost 7 bases, and 6 bases had no gene match. As DNA, the CDR3 is TGTGCCAGCACTCTGACAGGGGGCGCTGGCTACACCTTC. Its protein is CASTLTGGAGYTF.

The rearrangement joins TRBV15 to TRBJ2-1; 8 nucleotides match TRBD2. Germline CDR1 reads LNHNV; CDR2 reads YYDKDF (reference sequence). The CDR3 loop spans 14 amino acids. V shed 0 bases, J shed 11 bases, and the junction held 6 bases outside the gene matches. CDR3 amino acids: CATSRDEGSGKQFF. The CDR3 bases are TGTGCCACCAGCAGAGATGAGGGTAGCGGGAAGCAGTTCTTC.

The rearrangement joins TRBV6-5 to TRBJ1-3; D ambiguous. CDR3 length: 15 residues. Germline CDR1 MNHEY, CDR2 SVGAGI. V lost 5 bases, J lost 0 bases, and 11 bases lay in between. This CDR3 reads CASSLHPTSGNTIYF. CDR3 in DNA: TGTGCCAGCAGTCTTCATCCTACCTCTGGAAACACCATATATTTT.